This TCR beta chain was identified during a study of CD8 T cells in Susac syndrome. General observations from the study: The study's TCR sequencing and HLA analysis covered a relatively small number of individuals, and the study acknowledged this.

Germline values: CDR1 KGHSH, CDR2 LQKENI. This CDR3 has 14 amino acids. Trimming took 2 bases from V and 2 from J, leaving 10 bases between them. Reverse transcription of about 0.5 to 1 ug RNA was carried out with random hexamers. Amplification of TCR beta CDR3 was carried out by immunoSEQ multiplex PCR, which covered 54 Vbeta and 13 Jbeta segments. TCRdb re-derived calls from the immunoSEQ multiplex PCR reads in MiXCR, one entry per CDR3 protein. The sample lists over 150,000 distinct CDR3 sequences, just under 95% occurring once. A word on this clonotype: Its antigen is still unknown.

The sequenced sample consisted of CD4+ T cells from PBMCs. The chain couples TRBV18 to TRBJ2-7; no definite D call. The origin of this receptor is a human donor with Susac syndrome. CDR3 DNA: TGTGCCAGCTCACCAAGCGACACAGCCTACGAGCAGTACTTC. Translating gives CASSPSDTAYEQYF.